The source of this T cell receptor (beta chain) is a study of blood T cells in healthy people across ages. This clonotype has ten or more counts. Through a sample-barcoded 5' primer and a J-beta primer mix, a second PCR was run for 7 to 11 cycles. TCRdb ran MiXCR on the 5' RACE reads and lists one entry per CDR3 protein. The sample yields roughly 1,700,000 distinct CDR3 sequences, about 30% seen once. Isolation yielded PBMCs, at least 7 million per sample, in every case. This CDR3 region has 16 residues. CDR1 is MNHEY, CDR2 SVGEGT, per germline. Trimming took 5 bases from V and 6 from J; bases not matched to a gene: 13.

The receptor's source is a woman in her thirties in good health. V is TRBV6-2 or TRBV6-3 and J is TRBJ2-4; 7 nucleotides line up with TRBD1. Sequencing used blood. The CDR3 is CASSLGTAIIANIQYF. CDR3 sequence (DNA): TGTGCCAGCAGTCTCGGGACAGCGATCATTGCAAACATTCAGTACTTC.